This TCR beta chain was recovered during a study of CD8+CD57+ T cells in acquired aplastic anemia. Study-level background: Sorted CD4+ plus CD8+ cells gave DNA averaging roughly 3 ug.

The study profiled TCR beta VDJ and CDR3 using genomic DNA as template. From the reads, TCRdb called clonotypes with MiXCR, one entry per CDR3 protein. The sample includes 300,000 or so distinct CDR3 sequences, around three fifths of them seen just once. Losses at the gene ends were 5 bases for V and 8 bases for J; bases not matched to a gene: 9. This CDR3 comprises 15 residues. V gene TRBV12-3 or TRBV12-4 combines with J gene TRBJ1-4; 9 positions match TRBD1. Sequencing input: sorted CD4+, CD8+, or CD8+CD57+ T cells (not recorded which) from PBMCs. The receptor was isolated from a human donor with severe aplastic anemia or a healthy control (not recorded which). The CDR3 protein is CASSAQTGGEEKLFF. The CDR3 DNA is TGTGCCAGCAGTGCACAGACAGGGGGTGAGGAAAAACTGTTTTTT.